A selection of T cell receptor beta chains follows, all from one sample in a study of response to subunit inactivated influenza vaccine. One entry per CDR3 protein results from TCRdb running MiXCR on the RT-PCR reads. The top ten clones hold around 10% of a sample with about 570,000 distinct CDR3 sequences, about 11% of them seen once. These data were also filed under a second study, of T cells expressing NK-cell markers.

The sample was PBMCs from blood, taken on the day of vaccination. These receptors originate from a man aged 45-65 years who received an inactivated influenza vaccine. Both conserved end residues are part of each CDR3. The D gene is left open where the match is weak. The size entry is marked missing in some rows and otherwise reads once, few, many or a size class.

j_call d_call cdr3_length v_call clone_size cdr3_nt cdr3_aa
TRBJ1-1 . 14 TRBV5-1 . TGCGCCAGCAGCTTGCGCGGGGCGAGGTATGAAGCTTTCTTT CASSLRGARYEAFF
TRBJ2-5 . 14 TRBV9 many TGTGCCAGCAGCCCGGGACCACAACAAGAGACCCAGTACTTC CASSPGPQQETQYF
TRBJ2-5 . 12 TRBV10-3 . TGTGCCATCTCAGGGGTGCAAGAGACCCAGTACTTC CAISGVQETQYF
TRBJ2-5 TRBD2 17 TRBV5-1 many TGCGCCAGCAGCTTGGCGACTAGCGGGGGCCTCCAAGAGACCCAGTACTTC CASSLATSGGLQETQYF
TRBJ1-4 TRBD1 15 TRBV6-5 . TGTGCCAGCAGTTACTCTGACAGGGCGAGTGAAAAACTGTTTTTT CASSYSDRASEKLFF
TRBJ2-7 TRBD2 17 TRBV12-3/TRBV12-4 . TGTGCCAGCAGTCACTCTGGGACTAGTGGCCTCTTGAGGGAGCAGTACTTC CASSHSGTSGLLREQYF
TRBJ2-2 . 11 TRBV12-3/TRBV12-4 many TGTGCCAGCAGAAAAAGCGGGGAGCTGTTTTTT CASRKSGELFF
TRBJ2-3 . 13 TRBV5-1 . TGCGCCAGCAGCCGGGACCCCACAGATACGCAGTATTTT CASSRDPTDTQYF
TRBJ2-3 TRBD2 14 TRBV12-3/TRBV12-4 few TGTGCCAGCAGTTTCGGACTAGGAACAGATACGCAGTATTTT CASSFGLGTDTQYF
TRBJ1-2 . 14 TRBV5-5 few TGTGCCAGCAGCATACCCGGGACCGGTTATGGCTACACCTTC CASSIPGTGYGYTF
TRBJ2-3 TRBD2 15 TRBV11-2 few TGTGCCAGCAGCCTGGGGACTAGCCGTTCGGATACGCAGTATTTT CASSLGTSRSDTQYF
TRBJ2-1 . 13 TRBV2 . TGTGCCAGCAGGTTACGGAGGGCGGGTGAGCAGTTCTTC CASRLRRAGEQFF
TRBJ2-1 TRBD1 15 TRBV5-1 few TGCGCCAGCAGCCGTGGACAGGGGGGATTCAATGAGCAGTTCTTC CASSRGQGGFNEQFF
TRBJ2-7 . 15 TRBV11-3 . TGTGCCAGCAGCTACCGGGCGGGGGCAATGGTCGAGCAGTACTTC CASSYRAGAMVEQYF
TRBJ1-5 . 14 TRBV5-6 . TGTGCCAGCAGCTGGGGACCTAGCAATCAGCCCCAGCATTTT CASSWGPSNQPQHF
TRBJ2-5 . 15 TRBV20-1 . TGCAGTGCTAGAGATGGTCGCAGCGCCGGGGAGACCCAGTACTTC CSARDGRSAGETQYF
TRBJ2-3 . 16 TRBV20-1 . TGCAGTGCTAGAGCCCTACCGGGTTGGGGGGAAGATACGCAGTATTTT CSARALPGWGEDTQYF
TRBJ2-7 . 12 TRBV20-1 few TGCAGTGCTAGACCGGACCCCTACGAGCAGTACTTC CSARPDPYEQYF
TRBJ1-1 TRBD1 16 TRBV7-8 few TGTGCCAGCAGCTTATGGAGTAGACAGGGGAACACTGAAGCTTTCTTT CASSLWSRQGNTEAFF
TRBJ1-1 . 13 TRBV20-1 . TGCAGCCCATCAAGGGGGGGGAACACTGAAGCTTTCTTT CSPSRGGNTEAFF
TRBJ2-7 . 12 TRBV29-1 . TGCAGCTTCGCCGGGGACTCCTACGAGCAGTACTTC CSFAGDSYEQYF
TRBJ1-1 . 16 TRBV6-1 few TGTGCCAGCAGTCCCCGACAGAGTCACCGCGGCACTGAAGCTTTCTTT CASSPRQSHRGTEAFF
TRBJ2-1 TRBD1 16 TRBV28 few TGTGCCAGCAGTTTAAGATGGGACAGGGGTCGGGGTGAGCAGTTCTTC CASSLRWDRGRGEQFF
TRBJ2-1 TRBD2 15 TRBV20-1 . TGCAGTGCTAGAGAGCGAGCGGGAGCCTCTAATGAGCAGTTCTTC CSARERAGASNEQFF
TRBJ2-7 TRBD2 15 TRBV29-1 many TGCAGCGTCAAAGGGGACTACCGGAGCTCCTACGAGCAGTACTTC CSVKGDYRSSYEQYF
TRBJ2-7 . 14 TRBV20-1 few TGCAGTGCTAGAGATGAAGTGGGGGGGCTCGAGCAGTACTTC CSARDEVGGLEQYF
TRBJ2-7 TRBD2 14 TRBV30 few TGTGCCTGGAGCCGGACTAGCGGCTCCTACGAGCAGTACTTC CAWSRTSGSYEQYF
TRBJ2-5 . 13 TRBV4-1 few TGCGCCAGCAGACAAGAGGGTATAGAGACCCAGTACTTC CASRQEGIETQYF
TRBJ2-6 TRBD1 17 TRBV10-3 . TGTGCCATCAGTTCCCGGGACAGTCCATCTGGGGCCAACGTCCTGACTTTC CAISSRDSPSGANVLTF
TRBJ2-5 TRBD2 16 TRBV7-8 . TGTGCCAGCAGCTTGGGGACGGGGGGAGTCAAAGAGACCCAGTACTTC CASSLGTGGVKETQYF
TRBJ1-1 . 15 TRBV5-1 few TGCGCCAGCAGCTTGGCTGACCTGGGTTTGGCTGAAGCTTTCTTT CASSLADLGLAEAFF
TRBJ1-1 TRBD1 14 TRBV6-2/TRBV6-3 . TGTGCCAGCAGTCGCCATGGGGACAGGGTGCGAGCTTTCTTT CASSRHGDRVRAFF
TRBJ1-1 TRBD1 15 TRBV13 many TGTGCCAGCAGTTTGAGGGGGCGGGTGAACACTGAAGCTTTCTTT CASSLRGRVNTEAFF
TRBJ2-2 . 16 TRBV24-1 . TGTGCCACCAGTGACCCGGACAGAACGAACACCGGGGAGCTGTTTTTT CATSDPDRTNTGELFF
TRBJ2-3 . 11 TRBV7-9 many TGTGCCAGCAGGGGTGGCGATACGCAGTATTTT CASRGGDTQYF
TRBJ2-2 . 14 TRBV12-3/TRBV12-4 few TGTGCCAGCAGTTTAGAGTCGAACACCGGGGAGCTGTTTTTT CASSLESNTGELFF
TRBJ1-2 . 16 TRBV7-8 few TGTGCCAGCAGCTCCCAGGTCGAAACCCTTAACTATGGCTACACCTTC CASSSQVETLNYGYTF
TRBJ1-1 . 13 TRBV10-3 few TGTGCCATCAGTACGACGGTGAACACTGAAGCTTTCTTT CAISTTVNTEAFF
TRBJ2-7 . 8 TRBV20-1 many TGCAACCAACACGAGCAGTACTTC CNQHEQYF
TRBJ2-3 TRBD2 15 TRBV5-1 few TGCGCCAGCAGCGCCGGACTAGCGGGGGGGGATACGCAGTATTTT CASSAGLAGGDTQYF
TRBJ2-1 TRBD1 14 TRBV10-3 few TGTGCCATCACAAGGGGGCCCACCTACAATGAGCAGTTCTTC CAITRGPTYNEQFF
TRBJ1-3 . 14 TRBV6-2/TRBV6-3 many TGTGCCTGCCGACAGCCGAGCTCTGGAAACACCATATATTTT CACRQPSSGNTIYF
TRBJ1-3 . 18 TRBV12-3/TRBV12-4 . TGTGCCAGCAGTTTAAAGCCTCGGACTTATTTCTCTGGAAACACCATATATTTT CASSLKPRTYFSGNTIYF
TRBJ2-1 TRBD2 16 TRBV5-5 . TGTGCCAGCAGCGTGTCACTAGCGGGAAGCCTTGATGAGCAGTTCTTC CASSVSLAGSLDEQFF